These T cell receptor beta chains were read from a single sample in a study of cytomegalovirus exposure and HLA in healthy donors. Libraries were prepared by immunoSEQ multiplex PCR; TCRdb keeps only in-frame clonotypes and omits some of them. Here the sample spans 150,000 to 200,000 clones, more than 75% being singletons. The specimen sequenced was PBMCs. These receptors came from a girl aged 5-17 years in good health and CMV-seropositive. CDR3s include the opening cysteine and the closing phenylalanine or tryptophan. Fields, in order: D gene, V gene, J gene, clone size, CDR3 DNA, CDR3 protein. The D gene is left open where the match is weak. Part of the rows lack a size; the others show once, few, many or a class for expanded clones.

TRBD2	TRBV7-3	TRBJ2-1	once	TGTGCCAGCAGCCACCTGCGGGGGGGGCTCGATGAGCAGTTCTTC	CASSHLRGGLDEQFF
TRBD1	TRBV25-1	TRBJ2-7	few	TGTGCCAGCAGTGAACGACAGGGGTGGCGTTACGAGCAGTACTTC	CASSERQGWRYEQYF
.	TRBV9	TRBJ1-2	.	TGTGCCAGCAGCGGGCCCTTCAAGGGCTACACCTTC	CASSGPFKGYTF
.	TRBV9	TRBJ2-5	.	TGTGCCAGCAGCGTCCGGGGTATGCTCGGAGAGACCCAGTACTTC	CASSVRGMLGETQYF
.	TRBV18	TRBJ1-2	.	TGTGCCAGCTCACCACCTCAAGGGGCAGCTGGCTACACCTTC	CASSPPQGAAGYTF
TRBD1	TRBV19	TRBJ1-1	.	TGTGCCAGTAGTATCGGGGCAGGGGGAAAGAACACTGAAGCTTTCTTT	CASSIGAGGKNTEAFF
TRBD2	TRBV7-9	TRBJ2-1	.	TGTGCCAGCAGCCTAACCCCTTGGGCTAGCGGGAGCTCCTACAATGAGCAGTTCTTC	CASSLTPWASGSSYNEQFF
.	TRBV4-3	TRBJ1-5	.	TGCGCCAGCAGCGCCTCAAGGGGTCAGCCCCAGCATTTT	CASSASRGQPQHF
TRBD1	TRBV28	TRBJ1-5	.	TGTGCCAGCGGACAGGGTTGGTATCAGCCCCAGCATTTT	CASGQGWYQPQHF
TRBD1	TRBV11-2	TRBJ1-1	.	TGTGCCAGCAGCTCCAACCGCGGGACAGGGGAAGGTAGTACTGAAGCTTTCTTT	CASSSNRGTGEGSTEAFF
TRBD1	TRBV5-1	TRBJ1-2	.	TGCGCCAGCAGCTTGGCCAGGGGGGATGGCTACACCTTC	CASSLARGDGYTF
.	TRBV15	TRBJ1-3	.	TGTGCCACCAGCAGAGATGCGGGGTATGGAAACACCATATATTTT	CATSRDAGYGNTIYF
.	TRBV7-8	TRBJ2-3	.	TGTGCCAGCAGCTTTTACAGGAGCACAGATACGCAGTATTTT	CASSFYRSTDTQYF
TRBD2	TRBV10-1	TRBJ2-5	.	TGCGCCAGCAGTGAGTCCGGGACTAGCGAAGAGACCCAGTACTTC	CASSESGTSEETQYF
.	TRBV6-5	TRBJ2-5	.	TGTGCCAGCAGGGTCGGAGCCCTCGGGGAGACCCAGTACTTC	CASRVGALGETQYF
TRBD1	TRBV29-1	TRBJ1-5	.	TGCAGCGCGTCGACAGGGGAAAATCAGCCCCAGCATTTT	CSASTGENQPQHF
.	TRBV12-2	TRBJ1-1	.	TGTGCAAGTCGCTACCGAAGACAGCCGGGGGAGCCTCGGGCTGAAGCTTTCTTT	CASRYRRQPGEPRAEAFF
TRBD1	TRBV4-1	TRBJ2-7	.	TGCGCCAGCAGCTCCGGGACAGTCAGCTCCTACGAGCAGTACTTC	CASSSGTVSSYEQYF
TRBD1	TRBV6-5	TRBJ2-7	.	TGTGCCAGCAGACGGGACAGCAACTACGAGCAGTACTTC	CASRRDSNYEQYF
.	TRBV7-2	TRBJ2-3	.	TGTGCCAGCAGCTTTTCTTATACGCAGTATTTT	CASSFSYTQYF
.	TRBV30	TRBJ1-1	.	TGTGCCTGGAGTCTTGACCACAGACAAGCAGCTTTCTTT	CAWSLDHRQAAFF
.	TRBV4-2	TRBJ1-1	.	TGTGCCAGCAGCCGAGTGTTCCGAGGGAACACTGAAGCTTTCTTT	CASSRVFRGNTEAFF